What follows are 30 T cell receptor beta chains derived from one specimen sequenced in a study of blood T cell repertoires in COVID-19. Libraries were prepared by immunoSEQ multiplex PCR; TCRdb keeps only in-frame clonotypes and omits some of them. The sample has about 250,000 clones, 75% to 90% seen once. The sample was PBMCs or T cells enriched from blood (not recorded which). The receptors shown here come from a woman between 18 and 30 years old who had recovered from COVID-19.

The chain is built from TRBV5-6 and TRBJ2-3; TRBD2 might be the D (6 bases). The CDR3 is made up of 13 amino acids. Trimming shortened V by 3 bases and J by 6 bases, and 11 bases separated the two germline ends. Germline-derived CDR1 and CDR2 are SGHDT and YYEEEE. The CDR3 sequence: CASSWARGDTQYF. In nucleotides, the CDR3 is TGTGCCAGCAGCTGGGCTCGGGGGGATACGCAGTATTTT.

The V gene is TRBV28, the J gene TRBJ2-5, with TRBD2 matching over 11 bases. The junction had 5 bases not matched to a gene; V was cut back by 6 bases and J by 2 bases. Germline V gives CDR1 MDHEN, CDR2 SYDVKM. The CDR3 extends over 15 amino acids. The CDR3 sequence: CASSLTSGDQETQYF. In DNA form, the CDR3 reads TGTGCCAGCAGCTTGACTAGCGGGGATCAAGAGACCCAGTACTTC. Full variable domain (missing parts from reference TRBV28 and TRBJ2-5): DVKVTQSSRYLVKRTGEKVFLECVQDMDHENMFWYRQDPGLGLRLIYFSYDVKMKEKGDIPEGYSVSREKKERFSLILESASTNQTSMYLCASSLTSGDQETQYFGPGTRLLVL.

V and J are TRBV10-3 and TRBJ2-5, with 9 bases that match TRBD1. With 4 bases clipped from V and 3 bases from J, the junction kept 0 bases outside the gene matches. The CDR3 is made up of 13 amino acids. Per the germline V gene, CDR1 is ENHRY and CDR2 is SYGVKD. CDR3 sequence reads: CAISGDREETQYF. CDR3 nucleotide sequence: TGTGCCATCAGTGGGGACAGGGAAGAGACCCAGTACTTC.

This clone turned up a few times. This rearrangement joins TRBV4-1 to TRBJ1-2; TRBD1 is a possible D gene (5 bases). Germline V gene sequence: CDR1 MGHRA, CDR2 YSYEKL. The CDR3 runs 17 residues. The V gene lost 1 base and the J gene lost 2 bases, with 17 bases spanning the gap. CDR3 loop: CASSQVPDSASNYGYTF. Here the CDR3 DNA reads TGCGCCAGCAGCCAAGTGCCTGACAGCGCCTCAAACTATGGCTACACCTTC.

The rearrangement links TRBV6-5 to TRBJ1-5, with TRBD1 matching 10 bases. CDR1 is MNHEY, CDR2 SVGAGI, per germline. The length of the CDR3 is 15 residues. V gave up 6 bases and J gave up 3 bases; unmatched junction bases: 5. The CDR3 reads CASSAGTGVNQPQHF. As DNA, the CDR3 is TGTGCCAGCAGCGCGGGGACAGGGGTCAATCAGCCCCAGCATTTT.

The chain joins TRBV5-1 to TRBJ2-2; 8 bases line up with TRBD1. Germline-derived CDR1 and CDR2 are SGHRS and YFSETQ. The V and J ends lost 4 bases and 5 bases, in that order; junction bases with no gene match: 4. The CDR3 extends over 14 amino acids. As DNA, the CDR3 is TGCGCCAGCAGCCCCGGACAGGGTACCGGGGAGCTGTTTTTT. It translates to CASSPGQGTGELFF.

The gene calls are TRBV5-5 and TRBJ1-6; 9 positions agree with TRBD1. Trimming cost V 0 bases and J 10 bases; bases outside gene matches: 5. This CDR3 region has 15 residues. Germline CDR1 reads SGHKS; CDR2 reads YYEKEE (reference sequence). The CDR3 sequence: CASSLVGTGYSPLHF. As DNA, the CDR3 is TGTGCCAGCAGCTTGGTAGGGACAGGGTACTCACCCCTCCACTTT. The full variable domain, completed using reference TRBV5-5 and TRBJ1-6, is DAGVTQSPTHLIKTRGQQVTLRCSPISGHKSVSWYQQVLGQGPQFIFQYYEKEERGRGNFPDRFSARQFPNYSSELNVNALLLGDSALYLCASSLVGTGYSPLHFGNGTRLTVT.

The V gene is TRBV6-5, the J gene TRBJ1-1; D might be TRBD1 (5 bases). The CDR3 consists of 11 residues. CDR1 is MNHEY, CDR2 SVGAGI, per germline. Trimming left V 8 bases short and J 4 bases short, with 8 bases between. The CDR3 loop reads CASHQGTEAFF. The CDR3 DNA is TGTGCCAGCCATCAGGGCACTGAAGCTTTCTTT.

The V call is TRBV5-1, the J call TRBJ1-1; D not certain. CDR1 and CDR2 from the germline V gene are SGHRS and YFSETQ. Trimming shortened V by 0 bases and J by 4 bases, and 7 bases separated the two germline ends. The CDR3 is 13 amino acids. The CDR3 here is CASSLERPTEAFF. In DNA form, the CDR3 reads TGCGCCAGCAGCTTGGAGAGGCCCACTGAAGCTTTCTTT. Full variable domain (remainder filled in from reference TRBV5-1 and TRBJ1-1): KAGVTQTPRYLIKTRGQQVTLSCSPISGHRSVSWYQQTPGQGLQFLFEYFSETQRNKGNFPGRFSGRQFSNSRSEMNVSTLELGDSALYLCASSLERPTEAFFGQGTRLTVV.

V usage is TRBV19 and J usage is TRBJ1-6; 7 bases line up with TRBD1. The germline CDR1 and CDR2 sequences are LNHDA and SQIVND (reference sequence). This CDR3 has 14 residues. The J segment lost 10 bases and the V segment lost 5 bases, leaving 8 bases of the junction unmatched. CDR3 loop: CASSVTGVHSPLHF. In DNA form, the CDR3 reads TGTGCCAGTAGTGTAACAGGGGTACACTCACCCCTCCACTTT.

The rearrangement joins TRBV7-2 to TRBJ2-7; 9 nucleotides match TRBD2. Germline values: CDR1 SGHTA, CDR2 FQGNSA. The junction had 9 bases not matched to a gene; V was cut back by 3 bases and J by 0 bases. This CDR3 comprises 17 residues. The CDR3 bases are TGTGCCAGCAGCTTTGGTAGCGGGGGCCTCAGCTCCTACGAGCAGTACTTC. The encoded protein is CASSFGSGGLSSYEQYF.

This clone has just a few counts. The chain uses TRBV2 and TRBJ2-7; tentatively, D is TRBD1 (6 bases). CDR3 size: 15 residues. Germline CDR1 SNHLY, CDR2 FYNNEI. Trimming took off 1 base at V and 4 bases at J, with 14 bases between the two ends. CDR3 nucleotide sequence: TGTGCCAGCAGTGAAGGATCAGGGGCCTGGTACGAGCAGTACTTC. It codes for CASSEGSGAWYEQYF. Supplemented by reference TRBV2 and TRBJ2-7, the full variable domain reads EPEVTQTPSHQVTQMGQEVILRCVPISNHLYFYWYRQILGQKVEFLVSFYNNEISEKSEIFDDQFSVERPDGSNFTLKIRSTKLEDSAMYFCASSEGSGAWYEQYFGPGTRLTVT.

This clone was recorded only once. This chain joins TRBV2 and TRBJ1-5, with TRBD1 as a possible D gene (6 bases). Germline lookup yields CDR1 SNHLY and CDR2 FYNNEI. The V and J ends lost 3 bases and 6 bases respectively, with 18 bases between them. CDR3 length: 16 amino acids. For the CDR3, the DNA is TGTGCCAGCAGTGAGACCCCAGGGGTTATTCCTCAGCCCCAGCATTTT. Residues: CASSETPGVIPQPQHF.

The V and J genes are TRBV5-5 and TRBJ1-1; D may be TRBD1 (6 bases). This CDR3 comprises 16 residues. Trimming removed 4 bases at V and 0 bases at J, with 16 bases between. CDR1 is SGHKS, CDR2 YYEKEE, per germline (reference sequence). The CDR3 DNA reads as TGTGCCAGCAGCAAATCCCCGACAGGCCTGAACACTGAAGCTTTCTTT. It specifies CASSKSPTGLNTEAFF.

V gene TRBV28 combines with J gene TRBJ1-6; D perhaps matches TRBD1 (6 bases). The germline V and J ends were trimmed by 6 bases and 0 bases, with 12 bases remaining between them. Germline V gene sequence: CDR1 MDHEN, CDR2 SYDVKM. The CDR3 loop spans 16 amino acids. The DNA for the CDR3 is TGTGCCAGCAGGGAGGACAGTAGCTCCTATAATTCACCCCTCCACTTT. Translation: CASREDSSSYNSPLHF. Looking up the rest from reference TRBV28 and TRBJ1-6 gives the full variable domain: DVKVTQSSRYLVKRTGEKVFLECVQDMDHENMFWYRQDPGLGLRLIYFSYDVKMKEKGDIPEGYSVSREKKERFSLILESASTNQTSMYLCASREDSSSYNSPLHFGNGTRLTVT.

The chain combines TRBV9 with TRBJ2-5; TRBD2 matches at 8 bases. CDR1 and CDR2 from the germline V gene are SGDLS and YYNGEE. This CDR3 contains 17 residues. V lost 7 bases, J lost 2 bases, and 16 bases stayed unmatched. Written as DNA, the CDR3 is TGTGCCAGCCCCACTCTCCCCCGGGGGGGGCTTCAAGAGACCCAGTACTTC. It translates to CASPTLPRGGLQETQYF.

The V gene is TRBV6-4, the J gene TRBJ2-3, with 8 bases lining up with TRBD2. The junction had 4 bases not matched to a gene; V was cut back by 0 bases and J by 5 bases. The germline gives CDR1 MRHNA, CDR2 SNTAGT. This CDR3 region has 15 residues. CDR3 in amino acids: CASSDSTAGVDTQYF. The CDR3 DNA reads as TGTGCCAGCAGTGACTCGACAGCGGGGGTAGATACGCAGTATTTT.

The chain links TRBV25-1 to TRBJ1-2, with TRBD1 as a possible D gene (6 bases). The length of the CDR3 is 13 residues. V lost 5 bases and J 5 bases, leaving 12 bases between the germline ends. The germline CDR1 and CDR2 sequences are MGHDK and SYGVNS. The CDR3 DNA reads as TGTGCCAGCAGTTCCGAGACAGGTTATGGCTACACCTTC. Its protein product is CASSSETGYGYTF.

J is TRBJ2-1 and V is TRBV7-6, with D tentatively TRBD2 (5 bases). Per the germline V gene, CDR1 is SGHVS and CDR2 is FNYEAQ. Trimming stripped 2 bases from V and 5 bases from J, with 13 bases between. This CDR3 has 15 amino acids. The CDR3 nucleotides are TGTGCCAGCAGCTTAAAGGACGTACTAGACAATGAGCAGTTCTTC. Protein product: CASSLKDVLDNEQFF.

The chain is built from TRBV5-6 and TRBJ1-2; D unresolved. Trimming removed 4 bases at V and 3 bases at J, with 19 bases between. The CDR3 is 16 residues long. Looked up from germline, CDR1 is SGHDT and CDR2 is YYEEEE. The CDR3: CASSRTMGIVDYGYTF. In DNA form, the CDR3 reads TGTGCCAGCAGCCGGACTATGGGTATCGTGGACTATGGCTACACCTTC.

The chain employs TRBV10-1 and TRBJ2-7, with TRBD1 matching over 12 bases. Per the germline V gene, CDR1 is WNHNN and CDR2 is SYGVQD (reference sequence). The trim removed 3 bases at V and 6 bases at J, leaving 6 bases unmatched. There are 15 residues in the CDR3. The CDR3 DNA follows: TGCGCCAGCAGTGACCCGGGACAGGGGGCAGGCGAGCAGTACTTC. Its protein is CASSDPGQGAGEQYF.

The chain links TRBV5-6 to TRBJ1-6, with D uncertain. Per germline, CDR1 SGHDT and CDR2 YYEEEE. The V end lost 3 bases, the J end lost 11 bases, and 12 bases lay between the germline ends. CDR3 length: 13 residues. The CDR3 reads CASSSAVGAPLHF. Here the CDR3 DNA reads TGTGCCAGCAGCTCGGCGGTCGGGGCACCCCTCCACTTT. Using reference TRBV5-6 and TRBJ1-6 for the parts outside the CDR3, the full variable domain is DAGVTQSPTHLIKTRGQQVTLRCSPKSGHDTVSWYQQALGQGPQFIFQYYEEEERQRGNFPDRFSGHQFPNYSSELNVNALLLGDSALYLCASSSAVGAPLHFGNGTRLTVT.

Remarks on this clone: Germline and junction disagree at one end, which may indicate a read error. The V gene is TRBV6-1, the J gene TRBJ1-3; no definite D call. Germline V lookup: CDR1 MNHNS, CDR2 SASEGT. CDR3 length equals 16 residues. The CDR3 is CTSSEGQLSSGNTIYF. The CDR3 DNA is TGTACCAGCAGTGAAGGTCAGTTAAGCTCTGGAAACACCATATATTTT.

This chain joins TRBV19 and TRBJ1-2; D unclear. Trimming took off 6 bases at V and 12 bases at J, with 14 bases between the two ends. The CDR3 spans 11 residues. Per the germline V gene, CDR1 is LNHDA and CDR2 is SQIVND (reference sequence). The CDR3, as DNA: TGTGCCAGTAGGACCGGGGAGGTCCACACCTTC. Protein product: CASRTGEVHTF.

The J gene is TRBJ2-2, the V gene TRBV7-6; 11 nucleotides agree with TRBD2. This CDR3 has 16 amino acids. CDR1 and CDR2 from the germline V gene are SGHVS and FNYEAQ. J lost 1 base, V lost 2 bases, and 0 bases had no gene match. The CDR3 spells CASSLLAGGNTGELFF. The CDR3 DNA reads as TGTGCCAGCAGCTTACTAGCGGGGGGGAACACCGGGGAGCTGTTTTTT.

The chain recombines TRBV4-2 with TRBJ2-7, with D possibly matching TRBD2 (7 bases). V was trimmed by 1 base and J by 1 base, leaving 14 bases between them. This CDR3 is 16 amino acids long. Per germline, CDR1 LGHNA and CDR2 YNFKEQ. The CDR3 protein is CASSQGRRGHSYEQYF. CDR3 nucleotide sequence: TGTGCCAGCAGCCAAGGAAGGCGGGGGCATTCCTACGAGCAGTACTTC.

The chain couples TRBV30 to TRBJ1-1, with D tentatively TRBD1 (5 bases). The CDR3 consists of 13 residues. Germline loops: CDR1 GTSNPN, CDR2 SVGIG (reference sequence). V gave up 7 bases and J gave up 0 bases, with 12 bases separating them. The CDR3 sequence is CASTRGVNTEAFF. CDR3 DNA: TGTGCCTCAACCCGGGGGGTGAACACTGAAGCTTTCTTT.

This clone was seen a few times. The rearrangement uses TRBV6-5 and TRBJ2-7; D gene ambiguous. The CDR3 extends over 13 amino acids. V was cut by 11 bases and J by 3 bases, with 17 bases left in between. The germline gives CDR1 MNHEY, CDR2 SVGAGI. The chain's CDR3 is CAASPSASYEQYF. The CDR3 DNA follows: TGTGCCGCCTCCCCCTCCGCCAGCTACGAGCAGTACTTC.

The V call is TRBV7-3, the J call TRBJ2-1; 12 bases fit TRBD2. Unmatched junction bases numbered 11, after V lost 1 base and J lost 7 bases. Germline lookup yields CDR1 SGHTA and CDR2 FQGTGA. The length of the CDR3 is 18 residues. The CDR3 is CASSLRASGGASGNEQFF. In DNA, the CDR3 is TGTGCCAGCAGCTTAAGGGCTAGCGGGGGGGCTAGCGGTAATGAGCAGTTCTTC.

V and J are TRBV5-1 and TRBJ1-1; the match to TRBD1 covers 8 bases. The CDR3 consists of 15 residues. CDR1 is SGHRS, CDR2 YFSETQ, per germline. J lost 6 bases, V lost 4 bases, and 11 bases had no gene match. CDR3 bases: TGCGCCAGCAGCCAAGGACAGGGCGCCCCCTCTGAAGCTTTCTTT. It specifies CASSQGQGAPSEAFF.